Listed here are 11 T cell receptor beta chains from one sample, sequenced in a study of T cells in Graves' hyperthyroidism and ophthalmopathy. TCR beta CDR3 regions were amplified from RNA. TCR CDR3 underwent first-round RT-PCR with the HTBI primer set. TCRdb re-analysed the multiplex PCR reads in MiXCR, keeping a single row per CDR3 protein. The sample gives around 420,000 distinct CDR3 sequences, about a sixth of which show up once; roughly 8% is in the top ten. Sequencing was done on a sample of blood. These receptors originate from a woman between 18 and 29 years old with Graves' hyperthyroidism.

V gene TRBV11-3 combines with J gene TRBJ1-4, with TRBD1 matching over 8 bases. Germline trimming cut 4 bases from V and 3 bases from J; bases unmatched to any gene: 4. Germline V lookup: CDR1 SGHNT, CDR2 YENEEA. The CDR3 covers 15 residues. The CDR3 reads CASSSDRGANEKLFF. Here the CDR3 DNA reads TGTGCCAGCAGCTCCGACAGGGGAGCTAATGAAAAACTGTTTTTT.

This clonotype was seen at least ten times. The chain recombines TRBV5-1 with TRBJ2-1, with D possibly called TRBD1 or TRBD2 (5 bases each). This CDR3 region has 16 residues. The germline V and J ends were trimmed by 0 bases and 9 bases, with 19 bases remaining between them. Germline assignment: CDR1 SGHRS and CDR2 YFSETQ. CDR3 in DNA: TGCGCCAGCAGCTTGGATGGGACGGTTACTCTTGCTGAGCAGTTCTTC. As protein: CASSLDGTVTLAEQFF.

Ten or more counts support this clonotype. V gene TRBV5-8 combines with J gene TRBJ2-1; D not resolved. CDR1 SGHTS and CDR2 YDEGEE come from the germline V gene. CDR3 length: 13 amino acids. V was cut by 4 bases and J by 9 bases, with 14 bases left in between. The CDR3 here is CASSPLPSSEQFF. In DNA, the CDR3 is TGTGCCAGCAGCCCTCTCCCTTCCAGTGAGCAGTTCTTC.

This clonotype was counted many times. V is TRBV28 and J is TRBJ1-2; perhaps TRBD1 as D (6 bases). The CDR3 covers 16 residues. Germline V CDR1 and CDR2: MDHEN, SYDVKM. Trimming shortened V by 5 bases and J by 0 bases, and 16 bases separated the two germline ends. CDR3 sequence (DNA): TGTGCCAGCAGTCGAGGGGGGGTTGAAGCTAACTATGGCTACACCTTC. Translated, it gives CASSRGGVEANYGYTF.

V and J are TRBV20-1 and TRBJ2-2; no definite D call. Germline-derived CDR1 and CDR2 are DFQATT and SNEGSKA (reference sequence). This CDR3 comprises 13 residues. Trimming shortened V by 7 bases and J by 5 bases, and 14 bases separated the two germline ends. DNA for the CDR3: TGCAGTGTAGGGTCCTCCCAGACCGGGGAGCTGTTTTTT. Amino acid sequence: CSVGSSQTGELFF.

This sequence joins TRBV19 and TRBJ1-5; 7 positions match TRBD1. CDR1 and CDR2 from the germline V gene are LNHDA and SQIVND (reference sequence). The CDR3 length is 15 residues. Losses at the gene ends were 4 bases for V and 6 bases for J; bases not matched to a gene: 9. The CDR3 DNA follows: TGTGCCAGTAGTACCGACGACAGGGCCACTCAGCCCCAGCATTTT. It is translated as CASSTDDRATQPQHF.

The chain has TRBV30 and TRBJ1-1; no firm D call. Germline V gene data show CDR1 as GTSNPN and CDR2 as SVGIG (reference sequence). The CDR3 spans 11 residues. Trimming took off 2 bases at V and 10 bases at J, with 11 bases between the two ends. CDR3 sequence: CAWSFSSGAFF. The CDR3, as DNA: TGTGCCTGGAGTTTTAGTAGTGGAGCTTTCTTT.

This clonotype was detected ten times or more. This chain connects TRBV2 to TRBJ2-4, with D unclear. Germline V gives CDR1 SNHLY, CDR2 FYNNEI. There are 15 residues in the CDR3. Trimming took off 7 bases at V and 0 bases at J, with 13 bases between the two ends. For the CDR3, the DNA is TGTGCCAGCAAAGGACGCCTAGTAGCCAAAAACATTCAGTACTTC. It specifies CASKGRLVAKNIQYF.

This clonotype was seen at least ten times. The junction and the germline gene differ at one end; a read error may be behind it. This chain joins TRBV5-1 and TRBJ1-5; TRBD1 agrees at 9 bases. The germline gives CDR1 SGHRS, CDR2 YFSETQ. The CDR3 loop spans 15 amino acids. CDR3 amino acids: CASSSGTGYNQSQHF. DNA for the CDR3: TGCGCCAGCAGCAGTGGGACAGGGTACAATCAGTCCCAGCATTTT.

This clonotype occurred many times. The chain couples TRBV20-1 to TRBJ2-1, with 7 nucleotides matching TRBD2. Germline-derived CDR1 and CDR2 are DFQATT and SNEGSKA (reference sequence). V was pared by 5 bases and J by 6 bases, with 4 bases of the junction left unmatched. The CDR3 runs 12 residues. The CDR3 region is CSAWGGGNEQFF. The CDR3, as DNA: TGCAGTGCTTGGGGGGGGGGCAATGAGCAGTTCTTC.

In this sample, this clonotype turned up many times. The chain employs TRBV10-3 and TRBJ2-1, with unresolved D. CDR1 is ENHRY, CDR2 SYGVKD, per germline. V lost 6 bases and J lost 0, with 6 bases in between. The CDR3 spans 13 residues. CDR3 nucleotides: TGTGCCATCAGCGGGCCCTCCTACAATGAGCAGTTCTTC. Its protein is CAISGPSYNEQFF.